The TCR beta chain described here comes from a study of immune evolution from preneoplasia to lung adenocarcinoma. Here immunoSEQ multiplex PCR was the method, and the copy in TCRdb shows in-frame clones only, minus some. The table has 23,000 or so clones, less than 80% seen once; the top ten hold around 5.6%. Material: FFPE invasive lung adenocarcinoma tissue. The source is a person aged 55 to 75 with lung adenocarcinoma.

This CDR3 is CASSLNRRAVSGNTIYF. For the CDR3, the DNA is TGTGCCAGCAGCTTAAATCGCCGCGCGGTCTCTGGAAACACCATATATTTT. The rearrangement joins TRBV5-8 to TRBJ1-3; D gene ambiguous. Germline assignment: CDR1 SGHTS and CDR2 YDEGEE. This CDR3 region has 17 residues. Deletions cut 2 bases from V and 0 bases from J, with 15 bases between.